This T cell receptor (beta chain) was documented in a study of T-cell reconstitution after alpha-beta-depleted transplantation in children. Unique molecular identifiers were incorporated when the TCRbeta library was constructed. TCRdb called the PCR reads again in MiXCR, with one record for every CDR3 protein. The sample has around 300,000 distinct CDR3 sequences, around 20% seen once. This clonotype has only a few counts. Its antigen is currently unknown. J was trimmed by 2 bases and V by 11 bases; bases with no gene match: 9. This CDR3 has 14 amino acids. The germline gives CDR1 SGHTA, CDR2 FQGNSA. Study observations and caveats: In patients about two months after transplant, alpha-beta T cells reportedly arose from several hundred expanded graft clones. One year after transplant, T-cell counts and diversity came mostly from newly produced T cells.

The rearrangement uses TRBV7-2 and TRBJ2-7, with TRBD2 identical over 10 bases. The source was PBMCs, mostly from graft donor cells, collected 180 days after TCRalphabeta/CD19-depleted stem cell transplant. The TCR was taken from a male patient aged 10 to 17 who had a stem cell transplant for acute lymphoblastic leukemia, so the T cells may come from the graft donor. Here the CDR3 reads CAGIAGGNPYEQYF. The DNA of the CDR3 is TGTGCCGGAATAGCGGGGGGAAACCCCTACGAGCAGTACTTC.